This TCR beta chain came from a study of control samples from healthy donors and cancer patients. TCRdb's copy holds only in-frame clones and misses some; the assay was immunoSEQ multiplex PCR. The repertoire includes roughly 170,000 clones, 91% of them detected once, and roughly 2% sits in the top ten. The CDR3 has 15 amino acids. Germline lookup yields CDR1 SGHVS and CDR2 FQNEAQ. Trimming took 2 bases from V and 3 from J, leaving 10 bases between them. Sequencing input: blood. This chain connects TRBV7-8 to TRBJ1-4; no reliable D call. The receptor was isolated from a woman aged 35 to 49 in good health. CDR3: CASSLNQFPNEKLFF. CDR3 DNA sequence: TGTGCCAGCAGCTTAAACCAGTTCCCTAATGAAAAACTGTTTTTT. The full variable domain, rest sourced from reference TRBV7-8 and TRBJ1-4, is GAGVSQSPRYKVAKRGQDVALRCDPISGHVSLFWYQQALGQGPEFLTYFQNEAQLDKSGLPSDRFFAERPEGSVSTLKIQRTQQEDSAVYLCASSLNQFPNEKLFFGSGTQLSVL.